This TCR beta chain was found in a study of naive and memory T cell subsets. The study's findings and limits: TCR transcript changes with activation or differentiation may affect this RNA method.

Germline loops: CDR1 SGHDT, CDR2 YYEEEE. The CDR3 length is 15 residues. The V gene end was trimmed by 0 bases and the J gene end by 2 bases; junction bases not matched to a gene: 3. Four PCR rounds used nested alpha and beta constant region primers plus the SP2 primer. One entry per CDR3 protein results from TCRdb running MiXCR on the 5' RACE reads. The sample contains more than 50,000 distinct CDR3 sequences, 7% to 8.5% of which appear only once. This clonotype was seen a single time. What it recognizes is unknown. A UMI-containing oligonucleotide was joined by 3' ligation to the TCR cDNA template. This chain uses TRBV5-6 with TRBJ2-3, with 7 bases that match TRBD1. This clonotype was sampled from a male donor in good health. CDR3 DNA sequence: TGTGCCAGCAGCTTGGGGACAGGCCACACAGATACGCAGTATTTT. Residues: CASSLGTGHTDTQYF.